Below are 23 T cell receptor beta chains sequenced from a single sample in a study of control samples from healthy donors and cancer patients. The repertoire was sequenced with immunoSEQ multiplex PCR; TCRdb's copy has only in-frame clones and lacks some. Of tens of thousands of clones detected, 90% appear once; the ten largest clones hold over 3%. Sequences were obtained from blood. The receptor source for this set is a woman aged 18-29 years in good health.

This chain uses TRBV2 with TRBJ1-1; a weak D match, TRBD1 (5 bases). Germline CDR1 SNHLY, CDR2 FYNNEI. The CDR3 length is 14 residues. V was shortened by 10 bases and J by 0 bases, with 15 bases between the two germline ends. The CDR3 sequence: CATTIQALNTEAFF. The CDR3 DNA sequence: TGTGCCACCACAATACAGGCGTTGAACACTGAAGCTTTCTTT.

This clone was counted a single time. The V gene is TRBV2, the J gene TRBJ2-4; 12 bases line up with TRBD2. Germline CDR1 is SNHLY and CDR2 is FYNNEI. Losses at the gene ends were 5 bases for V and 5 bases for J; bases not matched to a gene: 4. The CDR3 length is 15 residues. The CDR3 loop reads CASSLTSGGQNIQYF. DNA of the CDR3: TGTGCCAGCAGTTTGACTAGCGGGGGACAAAACATTCAGTACTTC.

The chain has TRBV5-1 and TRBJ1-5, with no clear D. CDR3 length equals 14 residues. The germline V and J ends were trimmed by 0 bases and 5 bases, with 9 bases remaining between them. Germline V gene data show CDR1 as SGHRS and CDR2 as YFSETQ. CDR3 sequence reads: CASSLVPGDQPQHF. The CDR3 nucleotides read TGCGCCAGCAGCTTGGTCCCTGGAGATCAGCCCCAGCATTTT.

For the CDR3, the DNA is TGTGCCAGGATGGGGACAGGGGGTAATTCACCCCTCCACTTT. It codes for CARMGTGGNSPLHF. The chain links TRBV2 to TRBJ1-6; 11 bases match TRBD1. The CDR3 length is 14 residues. J gave up 6 bases and V 9 bases, and 4 bases lay outside the gene matches. Germline CDR1 reads SNHLY; CDR2 reads FYNNEI. The entire variable domain, with the rest obtained from reference TRBV2 and TRBJ1-6, is as follows: EPEVTQTPSHQVTQMGQEVILRCVPISNHLYFYWYRQILGQKVEFLVSFYNNEISEKSEIFDDQFSVERPDGSNFTLKIRSTKLEDSAMYFCARMGTGGNSPLHFGNGTRLTVT.

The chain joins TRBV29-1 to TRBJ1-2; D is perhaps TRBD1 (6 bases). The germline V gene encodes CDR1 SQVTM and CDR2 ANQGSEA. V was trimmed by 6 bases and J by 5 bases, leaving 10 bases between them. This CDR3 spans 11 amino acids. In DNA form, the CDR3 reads TGCAGCGTAGGACAGTTGTATGGCTACACCTTC. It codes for CSVGQLYGYTF.

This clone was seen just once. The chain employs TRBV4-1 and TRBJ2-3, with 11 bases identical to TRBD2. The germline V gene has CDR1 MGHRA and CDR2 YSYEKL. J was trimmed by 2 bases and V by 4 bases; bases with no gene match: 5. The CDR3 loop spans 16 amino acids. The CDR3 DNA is TGCGCCAGCAGCCTTTCGGGACTAGCGGACACAGATACGCAGTATTTT. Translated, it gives CASSLSGLADTDTQYF.

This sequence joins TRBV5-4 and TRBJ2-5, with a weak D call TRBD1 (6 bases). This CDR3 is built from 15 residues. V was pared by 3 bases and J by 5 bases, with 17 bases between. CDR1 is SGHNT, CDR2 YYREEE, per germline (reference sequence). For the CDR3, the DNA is TGTGCCAGCAGCTCCCAGACAGGTATAATGGAGACCCAGTACTTC. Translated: CASSSQTGIMETQYF.

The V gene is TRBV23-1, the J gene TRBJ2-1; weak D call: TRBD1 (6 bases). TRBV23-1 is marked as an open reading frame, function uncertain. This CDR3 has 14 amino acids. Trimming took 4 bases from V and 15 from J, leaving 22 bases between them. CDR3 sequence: CASSRAGRDTPRFF. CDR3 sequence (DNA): TGCGCCAGCAGTCGCGCCGGTAGGGACACCCCCCGGTTCTTC.

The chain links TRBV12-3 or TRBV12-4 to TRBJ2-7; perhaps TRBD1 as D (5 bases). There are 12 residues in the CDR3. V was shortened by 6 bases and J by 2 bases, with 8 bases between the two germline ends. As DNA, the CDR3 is TGTGCCAGCAGCTCGACAGCCTACGAGCAGTACTTC. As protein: CASSSTAYEQYF.

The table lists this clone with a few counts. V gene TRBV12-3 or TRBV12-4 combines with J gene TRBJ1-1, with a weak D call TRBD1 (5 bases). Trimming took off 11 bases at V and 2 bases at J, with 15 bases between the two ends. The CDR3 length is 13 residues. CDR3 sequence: CALQEGRNTEAFF. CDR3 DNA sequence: TGTGCCCTACAGGAGGGACGTAACACTGAAGCTTTCTTT.

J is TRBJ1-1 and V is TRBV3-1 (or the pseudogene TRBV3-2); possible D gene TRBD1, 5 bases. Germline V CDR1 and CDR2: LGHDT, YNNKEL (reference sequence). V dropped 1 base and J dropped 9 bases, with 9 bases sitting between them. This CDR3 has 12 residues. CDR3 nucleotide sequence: TGTGCCAGCAGCCAAGGGGGGATTCAAGCTTTCTTT. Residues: CASSQGGIQAFF.

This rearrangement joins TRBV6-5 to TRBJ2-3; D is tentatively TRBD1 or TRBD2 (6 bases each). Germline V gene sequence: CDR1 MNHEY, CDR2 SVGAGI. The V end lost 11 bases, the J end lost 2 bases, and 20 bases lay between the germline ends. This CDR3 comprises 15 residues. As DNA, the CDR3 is TGTGCCGGCGAAGGGGGGCCAAAGTCCACAGATACGCAGTATTTT. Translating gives CAGEGGPKSTDTQYF.

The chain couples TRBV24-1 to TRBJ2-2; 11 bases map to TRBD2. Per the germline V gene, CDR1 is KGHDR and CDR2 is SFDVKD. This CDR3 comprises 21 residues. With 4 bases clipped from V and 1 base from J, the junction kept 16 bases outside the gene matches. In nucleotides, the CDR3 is TGTGCCACCAGTGACCCAACCCCACAACTAGCGGGGGCCAAGAACACCGGGGAGCTGTTTTTT. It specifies CATSDPTPQLAGAKNTGELFF.

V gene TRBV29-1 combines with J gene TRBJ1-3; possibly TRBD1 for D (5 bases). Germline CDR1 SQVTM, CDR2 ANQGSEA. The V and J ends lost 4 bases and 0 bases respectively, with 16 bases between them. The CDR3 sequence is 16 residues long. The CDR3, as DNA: TGCAGCGTTGCGAGGGGTACAGGCCGCTCTGGAAACACCATATATTTT. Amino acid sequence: CSVARGTGRSGNTIYF. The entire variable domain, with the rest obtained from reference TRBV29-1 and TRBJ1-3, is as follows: SAVISQKPSRDICQRGTSLTIQCQVDSQVTMMFWYRQQPGQSLTLIATANQGSEATYESGFVIDKFPISRPNLTFSTLTVSNMSPEDSSIYLCSVARGTGRSGNTIYFGEGSWLTVV.

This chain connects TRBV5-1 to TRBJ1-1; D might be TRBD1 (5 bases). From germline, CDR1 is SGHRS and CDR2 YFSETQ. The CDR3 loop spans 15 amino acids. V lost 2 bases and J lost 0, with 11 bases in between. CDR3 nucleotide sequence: TGCGCCAGCAGCTTTGGGGGAGGGGTGAACACTGAAGCTTTCTTT. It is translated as CASSFGGGVNTEAFF.

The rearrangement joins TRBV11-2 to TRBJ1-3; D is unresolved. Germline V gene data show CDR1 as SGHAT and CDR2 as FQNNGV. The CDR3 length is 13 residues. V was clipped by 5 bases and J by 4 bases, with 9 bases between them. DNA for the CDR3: TGTGCCAGCAGCGTGAGTTTGGGAAACACCATATATTTT. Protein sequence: CASSVSLGNTIYF.

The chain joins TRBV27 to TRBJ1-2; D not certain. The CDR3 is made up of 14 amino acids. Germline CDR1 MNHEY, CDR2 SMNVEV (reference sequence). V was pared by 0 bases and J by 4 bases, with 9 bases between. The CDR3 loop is CASSLSGTPYGYTF. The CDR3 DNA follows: TGTGCCAGCAGTTTATCAGGAACACCCTATGGCTACACCTTC.

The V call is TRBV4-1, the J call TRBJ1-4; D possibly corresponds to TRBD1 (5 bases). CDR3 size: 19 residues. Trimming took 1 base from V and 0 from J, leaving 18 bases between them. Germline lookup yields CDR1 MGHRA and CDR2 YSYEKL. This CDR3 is CASSQVFGRGGATNEKLFF. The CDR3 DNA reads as TGCGCCAGCAGCCAAGTCTTCGGCCGCGGGGGTGCAACTAATGAAAAACTGTTTTTT.

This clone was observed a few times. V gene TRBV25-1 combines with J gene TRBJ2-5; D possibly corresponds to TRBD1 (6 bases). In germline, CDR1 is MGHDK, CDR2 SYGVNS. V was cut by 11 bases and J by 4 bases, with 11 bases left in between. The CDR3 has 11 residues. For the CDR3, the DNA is TGTGCCGTGGCAGGGGTAGAGACCCAGTACTTC. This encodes CAVAGVETQYF.

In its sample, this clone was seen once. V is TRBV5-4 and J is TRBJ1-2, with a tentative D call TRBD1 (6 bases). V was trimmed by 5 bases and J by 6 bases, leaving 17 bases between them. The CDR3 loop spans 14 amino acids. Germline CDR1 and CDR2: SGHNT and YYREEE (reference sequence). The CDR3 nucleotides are TGTGCCAGCAGTGGGGGGCGGGAATGGGATGGCTACACCTTC. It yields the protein CASSGGREWDGYTF.

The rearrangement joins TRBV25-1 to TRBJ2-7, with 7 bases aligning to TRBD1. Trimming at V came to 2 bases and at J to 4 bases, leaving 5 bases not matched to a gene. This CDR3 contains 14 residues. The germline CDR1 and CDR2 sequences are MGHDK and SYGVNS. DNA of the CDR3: TGTGCCAGCAGTGAAACAGGGGACCGATACGAGCAGTACTTC. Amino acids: CASSETGDRYEQYF.

CDR3 DNA sequence: TGTGCCAGCAGAGGCGGGACAGGGACCCACGAGCAGTACTTC. Translated, it gives CASRGGTGTHEQYF. The chain joins TRBV21-1 to TRBJ2-7; TRBD1, the table's D call, was not compared with the DNA. TRBV21-1 has pseudogene status. CDR3 length: 14 amino acids.

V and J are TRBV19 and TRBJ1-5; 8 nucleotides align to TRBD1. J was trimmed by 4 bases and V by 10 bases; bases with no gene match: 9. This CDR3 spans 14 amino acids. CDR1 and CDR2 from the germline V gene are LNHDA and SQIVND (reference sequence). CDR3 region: CATTDRTGNQPQHF. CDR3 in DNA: TGTGCCACGACCGATCGGACAGGGAATCAGCCCCAGCATTTT.